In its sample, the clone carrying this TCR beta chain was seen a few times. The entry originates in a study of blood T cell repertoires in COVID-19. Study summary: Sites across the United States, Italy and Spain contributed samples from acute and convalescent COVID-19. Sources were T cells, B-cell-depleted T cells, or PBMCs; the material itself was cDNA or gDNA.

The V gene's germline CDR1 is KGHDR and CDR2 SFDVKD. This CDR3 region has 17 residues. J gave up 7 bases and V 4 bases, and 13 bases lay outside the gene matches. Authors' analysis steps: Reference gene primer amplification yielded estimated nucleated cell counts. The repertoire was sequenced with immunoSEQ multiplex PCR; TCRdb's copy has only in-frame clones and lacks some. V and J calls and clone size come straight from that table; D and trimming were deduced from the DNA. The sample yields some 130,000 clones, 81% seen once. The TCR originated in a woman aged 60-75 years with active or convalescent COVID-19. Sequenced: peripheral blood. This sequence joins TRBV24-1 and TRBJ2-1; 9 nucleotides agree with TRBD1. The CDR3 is CATSDRTTGGSKNEQFF. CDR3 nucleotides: TGTGCCACCAGTGACCGAACAACAGGGGGCTCTAAGAATGAGCAGTTCTTC.